What follows are 21 T cell receptor beta chains derived from one specimen sequenced in a study of long-term antiretroviral therapy in people with HIV. They ran version v3.0 of the immunoSEQ assay at survey level. Sequencing used immunoSEQ multiplex PCR; TCRdb keeps in-frame clones, though not all of them. The sample holds about 28,000 clones, approximately 80% seen once. The sequences come from unsorted PBMCs, collected 0.3 years after starting antiretroviral therapy. The receptor set was obtained from a man between 35 and 55 years old with HIV.

The V and J genes are TRBV5-3 and TRBJ1-2; tentative D call: TRBD1 (5 bases). TRBV5-3 is classed as an ORF, of uncertain function. The CDR3 loop spans 14 amino acids. V shed 8 bases and J shed 8 bases, with 22 bases lying between them. The CDR3 here is CASSRDLTAGGYTF. The CDR3 DNA sequence: TGTGCCAGCAGCCGGGACTTAACGGCGGGGGGCTACACCTTC.

The rearrangement uses TRBV27 and TRBJ2-1; D is tentatively TRBD1 or TRBD2 (5 bases each). The CDR3 consists of 16 residues. The V gene's germline CDR1 is MNHEY and CDR2 SMNVEV (reference sequence). Trimming removed 1 base at V and 15 bases at J, with 25 bases between. The DNA of the CDR3 is TGTGCCAGCAGTTTATTTGGGGGAGAGCTACCGTACCAGCGGTTCTTC. Residues: CASSLFGGELPYQRFF.

There are a few counts of this clone. The gene calls are TRBV5-8 and TRBJ1-5; D may be TRBD1 (6 bases). The CDR3 loop spans 15 amino acids. Trimming shortened V by 4 bases and J by 6 bases, and 17 bases separated the two germline ends. Germline V gene sequence: CDR1 SGHTS, CDR2 YDEGEE. This CDR3 reads CASSHSGGRIQPQHF. In nucleotides, the CDR3 is TGTGCCAGCAGCCACTCGGGGGGGCGGATTCAGCCCCAGCATTTT.

CDR3 loop: CASSPPFYEQYF. DNA for the CDR3: TGTGCCAGCAGTCCCCCGTTCTACGAGCAGTACTTC. The chain combines TRBV28 with TRBJ2-7; D ambiguous. V lost 5 bases to trimming and J lost 3 bases, with 8 bases between them. This CDR3 has 12 residues. The germline V gene encodes CDR1 MDHEN and CDR2 SYDVKM.

Here the CDR3 DNA reads TGTGCCTGGAGTGTAGGGACTAGCCTCTACAATGAGCAGTTCTTC. Translation: CAWSVGTSLYNEQFF. This sequence joins TRBV30 and TRBJ2-1; 9 positions agree with TRBD2. J was trimmed by 3 bases and V by 0 bases; bases with no gene match: 3. The CDR3 consists of 15 residues. The germline V gene encodes CDR1 GTSNPN and CDR2 SVGIG (reference sequence).

The gene calls are TRBV7-2 and TRBJ2-1; the match to TRBD2 covers 7 bases. CDR3 length equals 15 residues. V dropped 5 bases and J dropped 2; count of bases not matched to a gene: 6. Germline values: CDR1 SGHTA, CDR2 FQGNSA. The CDR3 DNA follows: TGTGCCAGCAGCGCCCAGAGCGGGACCTACAATGAGCAGTTCTTC. Encoded protein: CASSAQSGTYNEQFF. Combining the CDR3 with reference TRBV7-2 and TRBJ2-1 gives the whole variable domain GAGVSQSPSNKVTEKGKDVELRCDPISGHTALYWYRQSLGQGLEFLIYFQGNSAPDKSGLPSDRFSAERTGGSVSTLTIQRTQQEDSAVYLCASSAQSGTYNEQFFGPGTRLTVL.

The sample holds one count of this clone. The chain uses TRBV6-1 and TRBJ2-3; no reliable D call. CDR1 and CDR2 from the germline V gene are MNHNS and SASEGT. The CDR3 length is 12 residues. Trimming stripped 6 bases from V and 0 bases from J, with 4 bases between. Written as DNA, the CDR3 is TGTGCCAGCAGGGACAGCACAGATACGCAGTATTTT. Its protein product is CASRDSTDTQYF.

V gene TRBV6-5 combines with J gene TRBJ1-3, with 8 positions matching TRBD1. Germline loops: CDR1 MNHEY, CDR2 SVGAGI. V shed 5 bases and J 1 base; nucleotides not matched to a gene: 4. This CDR3 region has 15 residues. CDR3: CASSITGGSGNTIYF. CDR3 bases: TGTGCCAGCAGTATTACAGGGGGTTCTGGAAACACCATATATTTT.

The chain employs TRBV2 and TRBJ1-5; 9 positions agree with TRBD1. The CDR3 sequence is 15 residues long. V shed 3 bases and J 9 bases; nucleotides not matched to a gene: 9. Germline V lookup: CDR1 SNHLY, CDR2 FYNNEI. CDR3 nucleotides: TGTGCCAGCAGTGATACAGGGGGCGCAATCAGGCCCCAGCATTTT. Its protein is CASSDTGGAIRPQHF.

The rearrangement uses TRBV21-1 and TRBJ1-5. TRBV21-1 is flagged as a pseudogene. The CDR3 covers 15 residues. DNA of the CDR3: TGTGCCAGCAGCACCCAGACGAGCCGGGGTCAGCCCCAGCATTTT. Translating it yields CASSTQTSRGQPQHF.

The chain has TRBV30 and TRBJ2-7, with a tentative D call TRBD2 (7 bases). V was trimmed by 4 bases and J by 5 bases, leaving 12 bases between them. This CDR3 is built from 12 residues. Germline values: CDR1 GTSNPN, CDR2 SVGIG (reference sequence). The CDR3 spells CAWNGGGHEQYF. In nucleotides, the CDR3 is TGTGCCTGGAATGGGGGGGGCCACGAGCAGTACTTC. Full variable domain (remainder filled in from reference TRBV30 and TRBJ2-7): SQTIHQWPATLVQPVGSPLSLECTVEGTSNPNLYWYRQAAGRGLQLLFYSVGIGQISSEVPQNLSASRPQDRQFILSSKKLLLSDSGFYLCAWNGGGHEQYFGPGTRLTVT.

The chain couples TRBV6-5 to TRBJ1-5; tentatively, D is TRBD1 (5 bases). Germline V gene data show CDR1 as MNHEY and CDR2 as SVGAGI. The V and J ends lost 5 bases and 2 bases respectively, with 13 bases between them. The CDR3 loop spans 15 amino acids. The CDR3 coding sequence is TGTGCCAGCAGTGACTTATCGGGGGGCAATCAGCCCCAGCATTTT. Translated, it gives CASSDLSGGNQPQHF.

The J gene is TRBJ1-6, the V gene TRBV14; D is perhaps TRBD1 (6 bases). CDR3 length equals 15 residues. V was cut by 6 bases and J by 7 bases, with 16 bases left in between. Germline CDR1 SGHDN, CDR2 FVKESK. CDR3 DNA sequence: TGTGCCAGCAGGCGGGGGGGCGTGGGGAATTCACCCCTCCACTTT. Translation gives CASRRGGVGNSPLHF.

J is TRBJ1-4 and V is TRBV5-3, with D unresolved. TRBV5-3 is sorted into the ORF group, with uncertain function. V was shortened by 1 base and J by 3 bases, with 19 bases between the two germline ends. CDR3 size: 18 residues. CDR3 sequence: CARSLMGDIVRANEKLFF. The DNA of the CDR3 is TGTGCCAGAAGCTTGATGGGCGACATCGTAAGGGCTAATGAAAAACTGTTTTTT.

As DNA, the CDR3 is TGTGCCAGCAGCTTAGCGGGGATAAGGGGCTACACCTTC. Amino acids: CASSLAGIRGYTF. The chain couples TRBV7-8 to TRBJ1-2; no firm D call. The CDR3 has 13 residues. Germline V gene lookup returns CDR1 SGHVS and CDR2 FQNEAQ. The V end was cut by 0 bases, the J end by 8 bases, with 10 bases between.

The rearrangement uses TRBV7-6 and TRBJ2-7, with 13 nucleotides matching TRBD2. The CDR3 is 15 residues long. Trimming took 5 bases from V and 7 from J; bases not matched to a gene: 8. CDR1 SGHVS and CDR2 FNYEAQ come from the germline V gene. The CDR3 here is CASSPGLAGDMEQYF. The DNA for the CDR3 is TGTGCCAGCAGCCCAGGACTAGCGGGGGATATGGAGCAGTACTTC.

This chain links TRBV29-1 with TRBJ2-5; D possibly corresponds to TRBD2 (6 bases). Germline V gives CDR1 SQVTM, CDR2 ANQGSEA. The CDR3 covers 13 residues. V gave up 4 bases and J gave up 2 bases, with 11 bases separating them. The CDR3 loop is CSVVPGGQETQYF. The CDR3 region has the DNA TGCAGCGTTGTCCCCGGGGGTCAAGAGACCCAGTACTTC.

V is TRBV21-1 and J is TRBJ1-3. TRBV21-1 is listed as a pseudogene. CDR3 size: 18 residues. CDR3 nucleotides: TGTGCCAGCAGCAAAGTGGAGGGGCAAGGCGTGTGGGGAAACACCATATATTTT. This translates into CASSKVEGQGVWGNTIYF.

The V and J genes are TRBV19 and TRBJ1-5; D is perhaps TRBD1 (5 bases). The CDR3 sequence is 19 residues long. V gave up 0 bases and J gave up 0 bases, with 18 bases separating them. Germline CDR1 is LNHDA and CDR2 is SQIVND (reference sequence). The CDR3 nucleotides are TGTGCCAGTAGTATAGATTATGCGGGGCGCCCATATAGCAATCAGCCCCAGCATTTT. Translated, it gives CASSIDYAGRPYSNQPQHF. The variable domain in full, with the rest retrieved from reference TRBV19 and TRBJ1-5, is DGGITQSPKYLFRKEGQNVTLSCEQNLNHDAMYWYRQDPGQGLRLIYYSQIVNDFQKGDIAEGYSVSREKKESFPLTVTSAQKNPTAFYLCASSIDYAGRPYSNQPQHFGDGTRLSIL.

The chain is built from TRBV28 and TRBJ2-1; 11 positions match TRBD2. V lost 1 base, J lost 15 bases, and 8 bases stayed unmatched. The length of the CDR3 is 14 residues. Germline V gene sequence: CDR1 MDHEN, CDR2 SYDVKM. CDR3 nucleotides: TGTGCCAGCAGTTTATTAGCGGGAGGGCCTAGGGGGTTCTTC. As protein: CASSLLAGGPRGFF. The full variable domain, its missing parts supplied by reference TRBV28 and TRBJ2-1, is DVKVTQSSRYLVKRTGEKVFLECVQDMDHENMFWYRQDPGLGLRLIYFSYDVKMKEKGDIPEGYSVSREKKERFSLILESASTNQTSMYLCASSLLAGGPRGFFGPGTRLTVL.

The gene calls are TRBV27 and TRBJ1-2; a weak D match, TRBD1 (6 bases). This CDR3 is built from 14 residues. The germline V gene encodes CDR1 MNHEY and CDR2 SMNVEV (reference sequence). The germline V and J ends were trimmed by 6 bases and 4 bases, with 15 bases remaining between them. The CDR3 protein is CASSLGGLPYGYTF. DNA for the CDR3: TGTGCCAGCAGCTTGGGGGGGCTCCCCTATGGCTACACCTTC.